This T cell receptor beta chain stems from a study of blood T cell repertoires in COVID-19. Study information: Some COVID-19 samples were acute and others convalescent; all came from the United States, Italy and Spain.

The CDR3 contains 16 residues. Trimming cost V 4 bases and J 4 bases, with 20 bases left between them. This clone came up once. The repertoire was sequenced with immunoSEQ multiplex PCR; TCRdb's copy has only in-frame clones and lacks some. The profile shows more than 400,000 clones, 70% to 90% of them singletons. This TCR came from a human donor in a cohort sampled during active COVID-19. V is TRBV5-3 and J is TRBJ2-5; a possible D gene is TRBD1 (6 bases). TRBV5-3 is identified as an open reading frame with a role that is uncertain. Specimen: peripheral blood. The CDR3 DNA reads as TGTGCCAGAAGCGGTGTGGCGCAGGGGTTGGGAGAGACCCAGTACTTC. The encoded protein is CARSGVAQGLGETQYF.